Below are 23 T cell receptor beta chains sequenced from a single sample in a study of OX40 agonist ivuxolimab in advanced cancers. Clones were read by immunoSEQ multiplex PCR, and TCRdb kept only the in-frame ones, dropping some. This table holds about 74,000 clones, roughly 82% found once. This specimen was CD4+ or CD8+ T cells sorted from blood, taken in a trial of the OX40 agonist ivuxolimab. The source is an adult with an advanced solid tumor such as melanoma, head and neck, liver or kidney cancer.

The V and J genes are TRBV6-1 and TRBJ1-1; no reliable D call. Germline loops: CDR1 MNHNS, CDR2 SASEGT. This CDR3 has 13 amino acids. The V gene lost 1 base and the J gene lost 1 base, with 4 bases spanning the gap. The CDR3, as DNA: TGTGCCAGCAGTGAAGGTCAGAACACTGAAGCTTTCTTT. Protein: CASSEGQNTEAFF.

This rearrangement joins TRBV5-1 to TRBJ2-3, with D unresolved. The V gene's germline CDR1 is SGHRS and CDR2 YFSETQ. The CDR3 has 15 residues. V was shortened by 4 bases and J by 2 bases, with 14 bases between the two germline ends. This chain's CDR3 is CASSPTLVPTDTQYF. CDR3 nucleotides: TGCGCCAGCAGCCCAACCTTAGTACCCACAGATACGCAGTATTTT.

This chain joins TRBV7-9 and TRBJ2-7, with TRBD1 as a possible D gene (6 bases). CDR1 SEHNR and CDR2 FQNEAQ come from the germline V gene (reference sequence). The CDR3 totals 14 residues. Trimming shortened V by 5 bases and J by 5 bases, and 16 bases separated the two germline ends. In nucleotides, the CDR3 is TGTGCCAGCAGCCGGACAGAGGTTGCACACGAGCAGTACTTC. It translates to CASSRTEVAHEQYF.

The chain uses TRBV5-1 and TRBJ2-1; D tentatively reads TRBD1 or TRBD2 (5 bases each). The CDR3 has 16 residues. V was trimmed by 2 bases and J by 7 bases, leaving 19 bases between them. The germline gives CDR1 SGHRS, CDR2 YFSETQ. This CDR3 is CASSFLAGLTANEQFF. For the CDR3, the DNA is TGCGCCAGCAGCTTCCTTGCAGGACTGACAGCTAATGAGCAGTTCTTC.

The V gene is TRBV5-1, the J gene TRBJ2-7; perhaps TRBD1 as D (6 bases). V lost 2 bases, J lost 1 base, and 10 bases lay in between. The germline CDR1 and CDR2 sequences are SGHRS and YFSETQ. The CDR3 has 14 residues. The CDR3 sequence: CASSFHRDSYEQYF. The CDR3, as DNA: TGCGCCAGCAGCTTTCACAGGGATTCCTACGAGCAGTACTTC.

CDR3 bases: TGCGCCAGCAGCTTCCAGGGACGGAGGTTGAATTCACCCCTCCACTTT. It codes for CASSFQGRRLNSPLHF. The chain has TRBV5-1 and TRBJ1-6, with D possibly TRBD1 on 5 matching bases. The V end was cut by 2 bases, the J end by 7 bases, with 16 bases between. Germline lookup yields CDR1 SGHRS and CDR2 YFSETQ. The CDR3 loop spans 16 amino acids. The variable domain in full, completed from reference TRBV5-1 and TRBJ1-6, reads KAGVTQTPRYLIKTRGQQVTLSCSPISGHRSVSWYQQTPGQGLQFLFEYFSETQRNKGNFPGRFSGRQFSNSRSEMNVSTLELGDSALYLCASSFQGRRLNSPLHFGNGTRLTVT.

The chain joins TRBV4-2 to TRBJ2-4, with a tentative D call TRBD1 (7 bases). The CDR3 contains 17 residues. V was shortened by 0 bases and J by 3 bases, with 15 bases between the two germline ends. From germline, CDR1 is LGHNA and CDR2 YNFKEQ. This CDR3 is CASSQDRRGLNKNIQYF. The CDR3 nucleotides are TGTGCCAGCAGCCAAGATCGGAGGGGGCTGAACAAAAACATTCAGTACTTC.

The CDR3 sequence: CASSPDRTGRANYGYTF. CDR3 sequence (DNA): TGTGCCAGCTCACCGGACAGGACAGGTCGAGCTAACTATGGCTACACCTTC. This chain uses TRBV18 with TRBJ1-2; 7 nucleotides align to TRBD1. CDR1 and CDR2 (germline): KGHSH, LQKENI. The junction had 10 bases not matched to a gene; V was cut back by 3 bases and J by 0 bases. There are 17 residues in the CDR3.

The chain combines TRBV6-5 with TRBJ2-7; D unclear. Germline CDR1 MNHEY, CDR2 SVGAGI. The CDR3 runs to 14 residues. Deletions cut 0 bases from V and 2 bases from J, with 8 bases between. CDR3 DNA: TGTGCCAGCAGTTACTCGAATGCCCCCTACGAGCAGTACTTC. Translation: CASSYSNAPYEQYF.

This clone has more than one count but fewer than ten. V and J are TRBV6-5 and TRBJ1-1, with D uncertain. CDR3 length: 11 amino acids. The V gene lost 5 bases and the J gene lost 6 bases, with 7 bases spanning the gap. Germline CDR1 is MNHEY and CDR2 is SVGAGI. CDR3 residues: CASSTGSEAFF. The CDR3 bases are TGTGCCAGCAGTACGGGGTCTGAAGCTTTCTTT.

The chain uses TRBV7-9 and TRBJ2-3, with 10 positions matching TRBD2. The V segment lost 0 bases and the J segment 7 bases; nucleotides outside the gene matches: 10. There are 17 residues in the CDR3. CDR1 is SEHNR, CDR2 FQNEAQ, per germline (reference sequence). CDR3 DNA sequence: TGTGCCAGCAGCTTAGCGGGGTCTAGCGGGAGTGGGAATACGCAGTATTTT. This codes for CASSLAGSSGSGNTQYF.

This clone was detected a few times. Here the CDR3 reads CASRPRARVVDTQYF. The CDR3 region has the DNA TGTGCCAGCAGGCCCCGGGCGAGGGTGGTCGATACGCAGTATTTT. V and J are TRBV28 and TRBJ2-3, with D perhaps TRBD2 (5 bases). CDR3 length equals 15 residues. Looked up from germline, CDR1 is MDHEN and CDR2 is SYDVKM. V was cut by 6 bases and J by 6 bases, with 19 bases left in between.

V gene TRBV20-1 combines with J gene TRBJ2-5; D not resolved. The V gene lost 6 bases and the J gene lost 2 bases, with 7 bases spanning the gap. This CDR3 has 11 amino acids. CDR1 DFQATT and CDR2 SNEGSKA come from the germline V gene (reference sequence). CDR3 sequence: CSALAQETQYF. The CDR3 DNA reads TGCAGTGCCTTAGCTCAAGAGACCCAGTACTTC.

This rearrangement joins TRBV2 to TRBJ1-5, with D unresolved. CDR1 is SNHLY and CDR2 is FYNNEI in the germline V gene. CDR3 length: 14 residues. Trimming removed 3 bases at V and 1 base at J, with 7 bases between. The CDR3 nucleotides read TGTGCCAGCAGTGACGGTAGGAGCAATCAGCCCCAGCATTTT. Encoded protein: CASSDGRSNQPQHF. The whole variable domain, filled in from reference TRBV2 and TRBJ1-5, reads EPEVTQTPSHQVTQMGQEVILRCVPISNHLYFYWYRQILGQKVEFLVSFYNNEISEKSEIFDDQFSVERPDGSNFTLKIRSTKLEDSAMYFCASSDGRSNQPQHFGDGTRLSIL.

The rearrangement uses TRBV6-5 and TRBJ2-4, with TRBD1 matching 7 bases. The CDR3 covers 16 residues. After removal of 2 bases from V and 6 bases from J, the junction contained 10 bases not matched to a gene. CDR1 is MNHEY, CDR2 SVGAGI, per germline. CDR3: CASSYDSDRVGNIQYF. The CDR3 coding sequence is TGTGCCAGCAGTTACGACTCCGACAGGGTCGGAAACATTCAGTACTTC.

The genes are TRBV10-3 and TRBJ2-3; D remains unclear. The CDR3 contains 11 residues. V gave up 6 bases and J gave up 5 bases, with 6 bases separating them. Germline V gene data show CDR1 as ENHRY and CDR2 as SYGVKD. The CDR3 loop is CAISLRDTQYF. The CDR3 bases are TGTGCCATCAGCCTGAGAGATACGCAGTATTTT.

The CDR3 nucleotides are TGCGCCAGCAGCCTCGGGGTAGGGACCAACACCGGGGAGCTGTTTTTT. Translating it yields CASSLGVGTNTGELFF. The rearrangement links TRBV4-3 to TRBJ2-2, with D perhaps TRBD1 or TRBD2 (5 bases each). Trimming removed 4 bases at V and 2 bases at J, with 14 bases between. This CDR3 has 16 amino acids. Germline-derived CDR1 and CDR2 are LGHNA and YSLEER.

The J gene is TRBJ2-5, the V gene TRBV2, with 15 bases fitting TRBD2. Trimming at V came to 5 bases and at J to 7 bases, leaving 5 bases not matched to a gene. This CDR3 spans 15 amino acids. In germline, CDR1 is SNHLY, CDR2 FYNNEI. This CDR3 reads CASSWTSGRAGTQYF. In DNA form, the CDR3 reads TGTGCCAGCAGTTGGACTAGCGGGAGGGCCGGGACCCAGTACTTC.

This sequence joins TRBV7-8 and TRBJ1-4, with D possibly TRBD1 on 6 matching bases. V was trimmed by 1 base and J by 9 bases, leaving 15 bases between them. Germline assignment: CDR1 SGHVS and CDR2 FQNEAQ. The CDR3 has 15 amino acids. DNA for the CDR3: TGTGCCAGCAGCTTAGTGGGAGGGGGGGATCAAAAACTGTTTTTT. Its translation is CASSLVGGGDQKLFF. The full variable domain, in which reference TRBV7-8 and TRBJ1-4 provide the parts outside the CDR3, is GAGVSQSPRYKVAKRGQDVALRCDPISGHVSLFWYQQALGQGPEFLTYFQNEAQLDKSGLPSDRFFAERPEGSVSTLKIQRTQQEDSAVYLCASSLVGGGDQKLFFGSGTQLSVL.

The chain has TRBV5-1 and TRBJ1-1; D gene unclear. V gave up 5 bases and J gave up 4 bases, with 12 bases separating them. CDR3 length: 13 amino acids. Per germline, CDR1 SGHRS and CDR2 YFSETQ. The CDR3 sequence is CASRAEAPTEAFF. The CDR3 DNA sequence: TGCGCCAGCAGAGCTGAGGCGCCCACTGAAGCTTTCTTT.

The V gene is TRBV30, the J gene TRBJ1-6; D not resolved. V was cut by 0 bases and J by 7 bases, with 10 bases left in between. This CDR3 spans 14 amino acids. Per the germline V gene, CDR1 is GTSNPN and CDR2 is SVGIG (reference sequence). The CDR3 is CAWSVGRGNSPLHF. The CDR3 DNA reads TGTGCCTGGAGTGTAGGGCGGGGAAATTCACCCCTCCACTTT. The full variable domain, rest sourced from reference TRBV30 and TRBJ1-6, is SQTIHQWPATLVQPVGSPLSLECTVEGTSNPNLYWYRQAAGRGLQLLFYSVGIGQISSEVPQNLSASRPQDRQFILSSKKLLLSDSGFYLCAWSVGRGNSPLHFGNGTRLTVT.

This clone has a handful of counts. The chain has TRBV7-9 and TRBJ1-1; no reliable D call. Looked up from germline, CDR1 is SEHNR and CDR2 is FQNEAQ (reference sequence). The CDR3 has 13 residues. V was shortened by 3 bases and J by 3 bases, with 8 bases between the two germline ends. CDR3 sequence reads: CASSFTDDTEAFF. CDR3 DNA sequence: TGTGCCAGCAGCTTTACAGATGACACTGAAGCTTTCTTT.

V usage is TRBV19 and J usage is TRBJ1-3, with 7 bases lining up with TRBD1. J lost 3 bases, V lost 5 bases, and 10 bases had no gene match. CDR1 is LNHDA, CDR2 SQIVND, per germline (reference sequence). The CDR3 length is 16 residues. The CDR3 protein is CASSQGSRGIGNTIYF. As DNA, the CDR3 is TGTGCCAGTAGTCAAGGATCCAGGGGGATTGGAAACACCATATATTTT.